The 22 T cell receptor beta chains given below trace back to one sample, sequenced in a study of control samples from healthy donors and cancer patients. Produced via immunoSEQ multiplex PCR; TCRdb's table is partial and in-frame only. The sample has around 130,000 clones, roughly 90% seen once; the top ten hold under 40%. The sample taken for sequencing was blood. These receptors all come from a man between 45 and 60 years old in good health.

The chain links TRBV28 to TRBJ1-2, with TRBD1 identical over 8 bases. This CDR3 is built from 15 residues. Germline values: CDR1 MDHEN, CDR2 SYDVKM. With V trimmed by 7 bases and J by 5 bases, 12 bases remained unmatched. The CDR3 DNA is TGTGCCAGCACCAGCCCCGGACAGGGCTTATATGGCTACACCTTC. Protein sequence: CASTSPGQGLYGYTF.

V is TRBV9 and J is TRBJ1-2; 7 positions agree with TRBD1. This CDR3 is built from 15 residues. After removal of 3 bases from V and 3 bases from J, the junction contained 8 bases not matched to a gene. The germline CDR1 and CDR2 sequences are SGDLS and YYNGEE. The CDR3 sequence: CASSATGSLHYGYTF. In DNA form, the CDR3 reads TGTGCCAGCAGCGCGACAGGGAGCCTACACTATGGCTACACCTTC.

For the CDR3, the DNA is TGCGCCAGCAGCCAAGAATGGAGCACTGAAGCTTTCTTT. Its translation is CASSQEWSTEAFF. V gene TRBV4-1 combines with J gene TRBJ1-1; D gene ambiguous. Germline-derived CDR1 and CDR2 are MGHRA and YSYEKL. CDR3 size: 13 residues. The V and J ends lost 0 bases and 4 bases respectively, with 6 bases between them.

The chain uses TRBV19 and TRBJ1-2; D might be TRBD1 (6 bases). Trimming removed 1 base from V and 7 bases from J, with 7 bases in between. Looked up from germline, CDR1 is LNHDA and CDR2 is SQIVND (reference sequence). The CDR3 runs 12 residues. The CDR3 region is CASSIAGVGYTF. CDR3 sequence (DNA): TGTGCCAGTAGTATAGCAGGGGTTGGCTACACCTTC.

Here the CDR3 reads CASSLDQGAGEQYF. CDR3 bases: TGCGCCAGCAGCTTGGACCAGGGGGCGGGAGAGCAGTACTTC. The chain uses TRBV5-1 and TRBJ2-7; 8 bases match TRBD1. V was clipped by 0 bases and J by 7 bases; unmatched bases: 6. Looked up from germline, CDR1 is SGHRS and CDR2 is YFSETQ. The CDR3 length is 14 residues.

The CDR3: CAWSTGGVNQPQHF. In DNA form, the CDR3 reads TGTGCCTGGAGTACAGGGGGAGTAAATCAGCCCCAGCATTTT. J is TRBJ1-5 and V is TRBV30; 8 bases line up with TRBD1. This CDR3 is 14 amino acids long. Germline CDR1 is GTSNPN and CDR2 is SVGIG (reference sequence). With V trimmed by 2 bases and J by 4 bases, 4 bases remained unmatched.

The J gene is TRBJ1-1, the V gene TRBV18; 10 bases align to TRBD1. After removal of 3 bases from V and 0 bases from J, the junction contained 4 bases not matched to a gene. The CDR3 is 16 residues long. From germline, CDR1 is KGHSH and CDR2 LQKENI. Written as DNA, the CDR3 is TGTGCCAGCTCACCGGGACAGGGGAGGCTGAACACTGAAGCTTTCTTT. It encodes CASSPGQGRLNTEAFF.

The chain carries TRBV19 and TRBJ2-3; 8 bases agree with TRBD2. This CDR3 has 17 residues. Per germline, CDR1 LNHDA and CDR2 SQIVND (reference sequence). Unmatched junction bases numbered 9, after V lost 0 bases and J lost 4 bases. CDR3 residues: CASSIDLGGGSADTQYF. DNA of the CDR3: TGTGCCAGTAGTATAGATCTCGGCGGGGGGAGCGCAGATACGCAGTATTTT.

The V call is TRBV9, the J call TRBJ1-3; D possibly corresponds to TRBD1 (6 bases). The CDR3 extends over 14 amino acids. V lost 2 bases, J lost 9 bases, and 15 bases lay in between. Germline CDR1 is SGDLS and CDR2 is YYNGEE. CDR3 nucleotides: TGTGCCAGCAGCGTGTCTCCAGGGGATTCCACCATATATTTT. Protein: CASSVSPGDSTIYF.

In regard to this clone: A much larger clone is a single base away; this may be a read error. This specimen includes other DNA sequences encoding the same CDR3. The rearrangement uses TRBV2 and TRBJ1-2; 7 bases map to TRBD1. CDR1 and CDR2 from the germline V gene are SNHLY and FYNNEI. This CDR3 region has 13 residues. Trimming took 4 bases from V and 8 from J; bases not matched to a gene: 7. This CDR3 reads CASSVKGAGGYTF. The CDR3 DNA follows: TGTGCCAGCAGTGTGAAGGGGGCGGGGGGCTACACCTTC.

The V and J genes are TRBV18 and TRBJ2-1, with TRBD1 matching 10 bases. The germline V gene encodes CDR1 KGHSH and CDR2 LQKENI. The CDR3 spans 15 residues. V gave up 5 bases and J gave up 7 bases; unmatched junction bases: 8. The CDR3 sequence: CASSAGTGAWNEQFF. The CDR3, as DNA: TGTGCCAGCTCAGCCGGGACAGGGGCATGGAATGAGCAGTTCTTC. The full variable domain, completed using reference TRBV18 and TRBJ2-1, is NAGVMQNPRHLVRRRGQEARLRCSPMKGHSHVYWYRQLPEEGLKFMVYLQKENIIDESGMPKERFSAEFPKEGPSILRIQQVVRGDSAAYFCASSAGTGAWNEQFFGPGTRLTVL.

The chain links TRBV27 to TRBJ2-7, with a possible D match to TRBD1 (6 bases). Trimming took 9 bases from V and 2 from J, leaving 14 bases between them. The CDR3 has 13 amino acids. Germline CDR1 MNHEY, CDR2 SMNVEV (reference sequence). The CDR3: CASAPGTTYEQYF. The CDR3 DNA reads TGTGCCAGTGCCCCGGGGACAACCTACGAGCAGTACTTC.

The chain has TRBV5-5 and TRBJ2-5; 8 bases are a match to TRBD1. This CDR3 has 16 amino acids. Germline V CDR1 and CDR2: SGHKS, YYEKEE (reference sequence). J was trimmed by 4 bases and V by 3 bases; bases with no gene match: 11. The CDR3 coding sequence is TGTGCCAGCAGCTACCCCACAGGGGGATTTAGAGAGACCCAGTACTTC. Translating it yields CASSYPTGGFRETQYF.

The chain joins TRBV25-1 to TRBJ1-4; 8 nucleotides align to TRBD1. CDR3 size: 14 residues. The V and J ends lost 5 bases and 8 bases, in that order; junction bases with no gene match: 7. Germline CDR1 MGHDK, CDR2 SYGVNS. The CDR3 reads CASSPQGDWEKLFF. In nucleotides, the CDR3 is TGTGCCAGCAGTCCACAGGGGGATTGGGAAAAACTGTTTTTT.

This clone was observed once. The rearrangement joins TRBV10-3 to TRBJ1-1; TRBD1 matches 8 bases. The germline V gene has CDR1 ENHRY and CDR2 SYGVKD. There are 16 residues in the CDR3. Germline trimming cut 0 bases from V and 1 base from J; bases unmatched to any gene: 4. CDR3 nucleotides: TGTGCCATCAGTGAGTCAACAGGGACAGGGAACACTGAAGCTTTCTTT. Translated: CAISESTGTGNTEAFF.

DNA for the CDR3: TGTGCTAGTGGTCCCCAGGGACTTGGCAATCAGCCCCAGCATTTT. This gives the protein CASGPQGLGNQPQHF. V gene TRBV12-5 combines with J gene TRBJ1-5; D possibly corresponds to TRBD1 (5 bases). The CDR3 is 15 amino acids. Trimming took 5 bases from V and 2 from J, leaving 13 bases between them. Germline CDR1 and CDR2: LGHNT and FRNRAP.

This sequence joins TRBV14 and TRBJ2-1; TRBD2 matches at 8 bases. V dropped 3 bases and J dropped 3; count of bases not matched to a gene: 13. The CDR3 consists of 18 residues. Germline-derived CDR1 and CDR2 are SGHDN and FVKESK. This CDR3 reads CASSQVGGGLFIYNEQFF. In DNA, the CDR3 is TGTGCCAGCAGCCAGGTGGGCGGGGGGCTCTTCATCTACAATGAGCAGTTCTTC.

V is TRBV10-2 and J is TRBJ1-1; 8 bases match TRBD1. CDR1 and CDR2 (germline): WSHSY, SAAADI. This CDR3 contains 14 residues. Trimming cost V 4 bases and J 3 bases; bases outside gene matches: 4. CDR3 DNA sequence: TGCGCCAGCAGTGTCCAGGGGGCGGACACTGAAGCTTTCTTT. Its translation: CASSVQGADTEAFF.

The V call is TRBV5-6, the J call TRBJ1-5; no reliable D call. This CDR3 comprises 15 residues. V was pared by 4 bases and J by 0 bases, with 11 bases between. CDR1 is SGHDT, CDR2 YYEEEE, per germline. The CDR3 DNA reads TGTGCCAGCAGCAGTAATATTCATAGCAATCAGCCCCAGCATTTT. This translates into CASSSNIHSNQPQHF.

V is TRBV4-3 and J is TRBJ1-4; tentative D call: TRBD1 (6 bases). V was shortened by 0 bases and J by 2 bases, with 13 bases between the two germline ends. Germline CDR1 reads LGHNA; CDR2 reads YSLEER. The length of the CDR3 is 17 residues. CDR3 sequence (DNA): TGCGCCAGCAGCCAAGATTGGGGGCGAGGGACTAATGAAAAACTGTTTTTT. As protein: CASSQDWGRGTNEKLFF.

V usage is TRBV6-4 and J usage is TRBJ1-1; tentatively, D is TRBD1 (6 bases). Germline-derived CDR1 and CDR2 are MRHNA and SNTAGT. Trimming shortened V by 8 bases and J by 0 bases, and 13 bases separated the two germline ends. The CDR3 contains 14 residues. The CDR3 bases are TGTGCCAGCCGCCTTACAGGGTTGAACACTGAAGCTTTCTTT. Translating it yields CASRLTGLNTEAFF.

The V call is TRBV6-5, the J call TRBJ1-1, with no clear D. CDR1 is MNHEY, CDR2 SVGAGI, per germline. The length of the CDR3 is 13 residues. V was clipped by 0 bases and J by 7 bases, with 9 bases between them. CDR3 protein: CASSYSTKNEAFF. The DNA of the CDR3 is TGTGCCAGCAGTTACTCGACGAAGAATGAAGCTTTCTTT.